This T cell receptor beta chain was sequenced during a study of Ad26.COV2.S vaccination and SARS-CoV-2 variants. The study, taken as a whole, reports: It is possible that the TCR breadth and depth analyses underestimated the total T cell responses.

Comment on this clone: What it binds is unknown.

Regarding treatment: 15 to 20 received Ad26.COV2.S at low or high dose, single or two shots; several received placebo; per-sample allocation not given. Samples analyzed were those drawn on day 63 after the first vaccine or placebo injection. This vaccine is an Ad26 vector that expresses the Wuhan-strain SARS-CoV-2 spike. The repertoire was sequenced with immunoSEQ multiplex PCR; TCRdb's copy has only in-frame clones and lacks some. The sample has approximately 300,000 clones, 86% seen once. The V end was cut by 2 bases, the J end by 0 bases, with 10 bases between. CDR1 GTSNPN and CDR2 SVGIG come from the germline V gene (reference sequence). The CDR3 is 14 amino acids.

This chain uses TRBV30 with TRBJ1-1, with a weak D call TRBD1 (6 bases). This TCR derives from a person between 18 and 65 years old who received the Ad26.COV2.S COVID-19 vaccine or a placebo. Material: peripheral blood, obtained in a trial of Ad26.COV2.S vaccine versus placebo. DNA of the CDR3: TGTGCCTGGAGTCGGCCAGGGGTGAACACTGAAGCTTTCTTT. It yields the protein CAWSRPGVNTEAFF.